This is a list of T cell receptor beta chains from one sample in a study of blood T cell repertoires in COVID-19. Method: immunoSEQ multiplex PCR; TCRdb's copy keeps in-frame clones and lacks some. The sample holds roughly 40,000 clones, 90% seen once. Sample: peripheral blood. The receptors stem from a man aged 50-59 years with active COVID-19. Each CDR3 is given with its conserved first and last residue. The D gene is left open where the match is weak. Rows may omit the clone size; those that give it use once, few, many or a size class.

CAISRTGERSYNEQFF	TGTGCCATCAGTAGGACAGGGGAGCGGTCCTACAATGAGCAGTTCTTC	TRBD1	TRBJ2-1	NA	TRBV10-3
CASSQELNRGGNEQFF	TGTGCCAGCAGCCAAGAATTGAACAGGGGGGGAAATGAGCAGTTCTTC	NA	TRBJ2-1	NA	TRBV3-1/TRBV3-2
CASSAGTGANVLTF	TGTGCCAGCTCAGCAGGGACAGGGGCCAACGTCCTGACTTTC	NA	TRBJ2-6	NA	TRBV18
CASSPRDRFNQPQHF	TGTGCCAGCAGCCCCAGGGACAGATTCAATCAGCCCCAGCATTTT	TRBD1	TRBJ1-5	NA	TRBV28
CASSFFVNTEAFF	TGTGCCAGCAGCTTTTTCGTGAACACTGAAGCTTTCTTT	NA	TRBJ1-1	NA	TRBV5-5
CASSLDNRGSAEQFF	TGTGCCAGCAGCTTAGATAACAGGGGTTCCGCTGAGCAGTTCTTC	TRBD1	TRBJ2-1	NA	TRBV7-6
CASSQTGGSGQPQHF	TGTGCCAGCAGCCAGACAGGGGGATCTGGTCAGCCCCAGCATTTT	TRBD1	TRBJ1-5	NA	TRBV7-2
CASSPGLAGVIYTDTQYF	TGTGCCAGCAGCCCCGGACTAGCGGGGGTGATCTACACAGATACGCAGTATTTT	TRBD2	TRBJ2-3	NA	TRBV5-6
CASNRGGSHEQYF	TGTGCCAGCAACCGCGGGGGGTCCCACGAGCAGTACTTC	TRBD2	TRBJ2-7	NA	TRBV28
CSVEWRGSYNEQFF	TGCAGCGTTGAATGGCGGGGCTCCTACAATGAGCAGTTCTTC	NA	TRBJ2-1	NA	TRBV29-1
CASRAGGAWNYGYTF	TGTGCCAGTAGGGCAGGGGGCGCGTGGAACTATGGCTACACCTTC	TRBD1	TRBJ1-2	NA	TRBV19
CASSPTGGAGKSYNSPLHF	TGTGCCAGCTCACCAACGGGGGGCGCCGGAAAATCCTATAATTCACCCCTCCACTTT	NA	TRBJ1-6	NA	TRBV18
CASSFTTGVSENEQFF	TGTGCCAGCAGCTTTACAACAGGGGTTTCGGAGAATGAGCAGTTCTTC	TRBD1	TRBJ2-1	NA	TRBV11-3
CASSGVGADQANYGYTF	TGTGCCAGCAGTGGAGTGGGGGCAGATCAAGCTAACTATGGCTACACCTTC	NA	TRBJ1-2	NA	TRBV9
CASNTQTRNTEAFF	TGTGCCAGCAACACGCAAACACGGAACACTGAAGCTTTCTTT	NA	TRBJ1-1	NA	TRBV19
CASGKTDSSSGANVLTF	TGTGCCAGCGGCAAGACAGATTCCAGCTCTGGGGCCAACGTCCTGACTTTC	NA	TRBJ2-6	NA	TRBV7-9
CASSLEGTRQETQYF	TGCGCCAGCAGCTTGGAAGGGACACGCCAAGAGACCCAGTACTTC	NA	TRBJ2-5	NA	TRBV5-1
CASSTGEKQYF	TGTGCCAGCAGCACGGGGGAGAAGCAGTACTTC	NA	TRBJ2-7	NA	TRBV9
CAWNAGTGAYEQYF	TGTGCCTGGAATGCAGGGACTGGGGCATACGAGCAGTACTTC	NA	TRBJ2-7	NA	TRBV30
CASNRGTEAFF	TGTGCCAGCAACAGGGGCACTGAAGCTTTCTTT	TRBD1	TRBJ1-1	NA	TRBV6-5
CASSIERGGNQPQHF	TGTGCCAGTAGTATTGAGAGGGGAGGAAATCAGCCCCAGCATTTT	NA	TRBJ1-5	once	TRBV19
CASSVALTSGEETQYF	TGTGCCAGCAGCGTAGCGCTCACTAGCGGGGAAGAGACCCAGTACTTC	TRBD2	TRBJ2-5	NA	TRBV9
CASSGGRQSYGYTF	TGTGCCAGTAGTGGGGGGAGGCAGAGCTATGGCTACACCTTC	NA	TRBJ1-2	NA	TRBV19
CASSLSGTVTYNSPLHF	TGTGCCAGCAGTTTATCGGGGACAGTTACATATAATTCACCCCTCCACTTT	TRBD1	TRBJ1-6	NA	TRBV27
CASSLTSANEQFF	TGTGCCAGCAGCTTGACTAGCGCGAATGAGCAGTTCTTC	TRBD2	TRBJ2-1	NA	TRBV7-9
CASSLAQGAGYGYTF	TGCGCCAGCAGCTTGGCCCAGGGGGCCGGCTATGGCTACACCTTC	TRBD1	TRBJ1-2	NA	TRBV5-1
CASSSQGQETQYF	TGTGCCAGCAGCTCCCAGGGGCAAGAGACCCAGTACTTC	NA	TRBJ2-5	NA	TRBV7-9
CASSSFHRDTGNTIYF	TGTGCCAGCAGTTCTTTCCACCGGGACACAGGAAACACCATATATTTT	NA	TRBJ1-3	once	TRBV6-5
CASSIQGYYGYTF	TGTGCCAGTAGTATACAGGGCTACTATGGCTACACCTTC	NA	TRBJ1-2	NA	TRBV19
CASSPLSRDRGPLAGGPRETQYF	TGTGCCAGCTCACCACTCAGCCGGGACAGGGGTCCTCTAGCGGGGGGTCCGCGAGAGACCCAGTACTTC	NA	TRBJ2-5	NA	TRBV18
CAVDRGNYGYTF	TGTGCCGTAGACAGGGGTAACTATGGCTACACCTTC	TRBD1	TRBJ1-2	NA	TRBV10-3
CASSPRRGDTNEKLFF	TGTGCCAGCAGTCCAAGGCGGGGGGACACTAATGAAAAACTGTTTTTT	NA	TRBJ1-4	NA	TRBV7-2
CASSERQGARTEAFF	TGCGCCAGCAGCGAACGACAGGGGGCGCGTACTGAAGCTTTCTTT	TRBD1	TRBJ1-1	NA	TRBV5-1
CASSLITGPGQGLGGTQYF	TGTGCCAGCAGCTTAATCACAGGCCCGGGGCAGGGGTTGGGCGGTACGCAGTATTTT	NA	TRBJ2-3	NA	TRBV7-8
CATERAGELFF	TGTGCCACCGAGCGGGCCGGGGAGCTGTTTTTT	NA	TRBJ2-2	NA	TRBV24-1
CASSQQTGTGDSGANVLTF	TGTGCCAGCAGCCAACAGACCGGGACAGGGGACTCTGGGGCCAACGTCCTGACTTTC	TRBD1	TRBJ2-6	NA	TRBV3-1/TRBV3-2
CASGLESTSTDTQYF	TGTGCCAGCGGTTTGGAGTCTACTAGCACAGATACGCAGTATTTT	NA	TRBJ2-3	NA	TRBV28
CASHRDNSPLHF	TGTGCCAGTCACAGGGACAATTCACCCCTCCACTTT	NA	TRBJ1-6	NA	TRBV2